The subject of this entry is one T cell receptor beta chain. Unique molecular identifiers were built into the TCRbeta library. TCRdb redid the calling of the PCR reads with MiXCR, one entry per CDR3 protein. The sample holds some 530,000 distinct CDR3 sequences; roughly an eighth are singletons and the top ten take 5% to 6%. These data are taken from a study of T-cell reconstitution after alpha-beta-depleted transplantation in children. CDR1 is MGHRA, CDR2 YSYEKL, per germline. The CDR3 runs to 15 residues. V gave up 0 bases and J gave up 7 bases; unmatched junction bases: 9. This receptor was obtained from a human donor who donated a stem cell graft to a child with combined immunodeficiency. The genes are TRBV4-1 and TRBJ2-7; 7 bases align to TRBD2. The sequencing used PBMCs from the stem cell graft donor, collected from the stem cell graft. The CDR3 protein is CASSQEGRGAGEQYF. CDR3 in DNA: TGCGCCAGCAGCCAAGAGGGGAGGGGCGCAGGGGAGCAGTACTTC.